These T cell receptor beta chains were read from a single sample in a study of blood T cells in healthy people across ages. TCRdb processed the 5' RACE reads anew with MiXCR; each CDR3 protein has one entry. The data show hundreds of thousands of distinct CDR3 sequences, about 56% seen once. Sample: blood. These receptors were taken from a man aged 35 to 55 in good health. CDR3s include the opening cysteine and the closing phenylalanine or tryptophan. The D gene is left open where the match is weak. Size is omitted from some rows. Given values are once, few, many or a class for expanded clones.

clone_size j_call d_call v_call cdr3_aa cdr3_nt
NA TRBJ1-5 TRBD1 TRBV29-1 CSASTGQGARGNQPQHF TGCAGCGCATCCACGGGACAGGGGGCGCGGGGCAATCAGCCCCAGCATTTT
once TRBJ1-6 NA TRBV10-3 CAISEFRAGGGGGSPLHF TGTGCCATCAGTGAGTTTCGTGCAGGTGGGGGTGGGGGTTCACCCCTCCACTTT
NA TRBJ2-5 NA TRBV7-3 CASSWDGGSETQYF TGTGCCAGCAGCTGGGATGGAGGGTCCGAGACCCAGTACTTC
NA TRBJ2-3 NA TRBV12-3/TRBV12-4 CASSSTRIGTDTQYF TGTGCCAGCAGTTCCACACGTATCGGCACAGATACGCAGTATTTT
once TRBJ1-2 TRBD1 TRBV20-1 CSARDQGALVRYGYTF TGCAGTGCTAGAGATCAGGGGGCCCTGGTCCGTTATGGCTACACCTTC
NA TRBJ2-7 NA TRBV4-3 CASSQARASYEQYF TGCGCCAGCAGCCAAGCACGGGCCTCCTACGAGCAGTACTTC
few TRBJ2-7 NA TRBV27 CASSLKGVIYEQYF TGTGCCAGCAGTTTGAAAGGGGTTATATACGAGCAGTACTTC
few TRBJ2-3 TRBD2 TRBV7-9 CASSFGLAATDTQYF TGTGCCAGCAGCTTTGGACTAGCGGCCACAGATACGCAGTATTTT
NA TRBJ2-2 NA TRBV5-1 CATSMAVDTGELFF TGCGCCACCTCCATGGCAGTCGACACCGGGGAGCTGTTTTTT
NA TRBJ1-4 NA TRBV20-1 CSASEDASEKLFF TGCAGTGCCAGTGAGGATGCAAGTGAAAAACTGTTTTTT
NA TRBJ1-5 NA TRBV7-2 CASSLVFGQPQHF TGTGCCAGCAGCTTAGTATTCGGTCAGCCCCAGCATTTT
few TRBJ2-7 NA TRBV7-3 CASSIPPLTLLRREQYF TGTGCCAGCAGCATACCCCCTCTCACCCTTCTACGCCGCGAGCAGTACTTC
NA TRBJ1-2 NA TRBV4-1 CASSQVRGYYGYTF TGCGCCAGCAGCCAAGTCCGGGGTTACTATGGCTACACCTTC
NA TRBJ2-3 NA TRBV20-1 CSARVWSEVTTDTQYF TGCAGTGCTAGAGTTTGGTCAGAAGTAACCACAGATACGCAGTATTTT
NA TRBJ2-1 NA TRBV5-1 CASTEYGEQSYNEQFF TGCGCCAGCACGGAATATGGAGAACAGTCCTACAATGAGCAGTTCTTC
NA TRBJ1-2 NA TRBV27 CASSLIRGDSWGYTF TGTGCCAGCAGTTTAATTCGAGGGGATAGTTGGGGCTACACCTTC
few TRBJ1-1 TRBD1 TRBV24-1 CATSQTGPDTEAFF TGTGCCACCAGTCAGACAGGGCCGGACACTGAAGCTTTCTTT
NA TRBJ2-5 TRBD1 TRBV5-6 CASSWTGQGAWLETQYF TGTGCCAGCAGCTGGACGGGACAGGGGGCGTGGTTGGAGACCCAGTACTTC
NA TRBJ1-2 TRBD1 TRBV28 CASVGQGILGYGYTF TGTGCCAGCGTCGGACAGGGGATATTAGGCTATGGCTACACCTTC
NA TRBJ2-1 NA TRBV29-1 CSVGEAAQYNEQFF TGCAGCGTCGGAGAGGCGGCTCAATACAATGAGCAGTTCTTC
NA TRBJ2-7 NA TRBV6-1 CASKGTAGEQYF TGTGCCAGCAAGGGAACAGCCGGCGAGCAGTACTTC
few TRBJ1-2 NA TRBV5-6 CATQAKGQPNYGYTF TGTGCCACACAAGCCAAGGGGCAGCCTAACTATGGCTACACCTTC
NA TRBJ2-7 TRBD1 TRBV11-2 CASSPWTGDGEQYF TGTGCCAGCAGCCCCTGGACAGGGGACGGCGAGCAGTACTTC
NA TRBJ1-1 NA TRBV20-1 CSASRNRETEAFF TGCAGTGCCTCCCGAAACAGGGAGACTGAAGCTTTCTTT
few TRBJ2-3 TRBD1 TRBV27 CASSSRDRSTDTQYF TGTGCCAGCAGTTCCCGGGACAGAAGCACAGATACGCAGTATTTT
NA TRBJ2-7 NA TRBV6-2/TRBV6-3 CASSYPAVLYYEQYF TGCGCCAGCAGTTACCCAGCGGTACTGTACTACGAGCAGTACTTC
NA TRBJ2-1 NA TRBV5-1 CASSLDDRGLYNEQFF TGCGCCAGCAGCTTGGACGACAGAGGGCTTTACAATGAGCAGTTCTTC
NA TRBJ2-1 NA TRBV15 CATSREPPHEQFF TGTGCCACCAGCAGAGAACCTCCCCATGAGCAGTTCTTC
NA TRBJ2-5 TRBD1 TRBV4-2 CASSQDREIRDRETQYF TGTGCCAGCAGCCAAGACAGGGAAATTCGGGACAGGGAGACCCAGTACTTC
many TRBJ1-1 NA TRBV11-1 CASSSPKLGDLNTEAFF TGTGCCAGCAGCTCCCCTAAGCTGGGGGATCTGAACACTGAAGCTTTCTTT
NA TRBJ2-5 TRBD1 TRBV10-3 CAISRQGSGEETQYF TGTGCCATCAGCAGACAGGGTTCAGGGGAGGAGACCCAGTACTTC
NA TRBJ2-7 NA TRBV3-1 CASSPAFGGTYEQYF TGTGCCAGCAGCCCTGCGTTCGGAGGGACCTACGAGCAGTACTTC
NA TRBJ1-1 NA TRBV27 CASSLLGRGLTNTEAFF TGTGCCAGCAGTTTATTAGGGCGGGGCTTGACGAACACTGAAGCTTTCTTT
NA TRBJ2-3 NA TRBV29-1 CSVRYTDTQYF TGCAGCGTTCGTTACACAGATACGCAGTATTTT
NA TRBJ2-1 TRBD2 TRBV20-1 CSASESGRNYNEQFF TGCAGTGCTAGTGAAAGCGGGAGGAACTACAATGAGCAGTTCTTC
NA TRBJ2-7 TRBD1 TRBV7-2 CASSLRQGETYEQYF TGTGCCAGCAGCTTACGTCAGGGGGAGACCTACGAGCAGTACTTC
once TRBJ2-1 NA TRBV7-6 CASSLSSGPPGHEQFF TGTGCCAGCAGCTTGAGTAGCGGCCCCCCCGGCCACGAGCAGTTCTTC
NA TRBJ2-3 NA TRBV18 CASSPPDSLFTDTQYF TGTGCCAGCTCACCACCGGACAGCCTGTTCACAGATACGCAGTATTTT
NA TRBJ2-5 TRBD2 TRBV4-1 CASSQVSGRAEETQYF TGCGCCAGCAGCCAAGTAAGCGGGAGGGCAGAGGAGACCCAGTACTTC
NA TRBJ2-7 NA TRBV28 CASSSTTGQNTYEQYF TGTGCCAGCAGTTCCACGACAGGACAGAATACCTACGAGCAGTACTTC
NA TRBJ1-1 TRBD1 TRBV4-1 CASSQPGQVYEAFF TGCGCCAGCAGCCAACCCGGACAGGTGTATGAAGCTTTCTTT
NA TRBJ1-6 TRBD1 TRBV20-1 CSATRDRGPNSPLHF TGCAGTGCTACCCGCGACAGGGGGCCGAATTCACCCCTCCACTTT
NA TRBJ1-4 TRBD1 TRBV7-8 CASSLKFRGTVLNEKLFF TGTGCCAGCAGCTTAAAATTCAGGGGGACAGTCCTTAATGAAAAACTGTTTTTT
NA TRBJ2-5 NA TRBV10-3 CATRTAGTMETQYF TGTGCCACCCGAACGGCAGGGACCATGGAGACCCAGTACTTC
few TRBJ2-7 NA TRBV3-1 CASSLQPSGPRNPYEQYF TGTGCCAGCAGCCTCCAACCTTCCGGGCCACGAAATCCCTACGAGCAGTACTTC
few TRBJ2-5 NA TRBV25-1 CASRIKVGNTETQYF TGTGCCAGCAGGATTAAGGTCGGGAATACGGAGACCCAGTACTTC
NA TRBJ1-3 NA TRBV29-1 CSVETGGNTIYF TGCAGCGTTGAGACCGGTGGAAACACCATATATTTT